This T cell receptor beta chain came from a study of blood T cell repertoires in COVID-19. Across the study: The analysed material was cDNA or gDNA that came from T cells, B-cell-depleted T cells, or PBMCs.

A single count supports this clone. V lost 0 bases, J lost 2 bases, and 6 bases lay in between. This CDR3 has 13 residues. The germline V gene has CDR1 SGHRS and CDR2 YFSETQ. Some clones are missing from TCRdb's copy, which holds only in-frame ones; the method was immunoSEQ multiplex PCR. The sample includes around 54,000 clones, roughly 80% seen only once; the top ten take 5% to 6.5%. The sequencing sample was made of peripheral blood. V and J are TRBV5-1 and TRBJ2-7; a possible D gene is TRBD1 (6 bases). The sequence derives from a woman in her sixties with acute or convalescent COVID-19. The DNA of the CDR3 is TGCGCCAGCAGCTTGGGGGGGCCCTACGAGCAGTACTTC. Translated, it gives CASSLGGPYEQYF.